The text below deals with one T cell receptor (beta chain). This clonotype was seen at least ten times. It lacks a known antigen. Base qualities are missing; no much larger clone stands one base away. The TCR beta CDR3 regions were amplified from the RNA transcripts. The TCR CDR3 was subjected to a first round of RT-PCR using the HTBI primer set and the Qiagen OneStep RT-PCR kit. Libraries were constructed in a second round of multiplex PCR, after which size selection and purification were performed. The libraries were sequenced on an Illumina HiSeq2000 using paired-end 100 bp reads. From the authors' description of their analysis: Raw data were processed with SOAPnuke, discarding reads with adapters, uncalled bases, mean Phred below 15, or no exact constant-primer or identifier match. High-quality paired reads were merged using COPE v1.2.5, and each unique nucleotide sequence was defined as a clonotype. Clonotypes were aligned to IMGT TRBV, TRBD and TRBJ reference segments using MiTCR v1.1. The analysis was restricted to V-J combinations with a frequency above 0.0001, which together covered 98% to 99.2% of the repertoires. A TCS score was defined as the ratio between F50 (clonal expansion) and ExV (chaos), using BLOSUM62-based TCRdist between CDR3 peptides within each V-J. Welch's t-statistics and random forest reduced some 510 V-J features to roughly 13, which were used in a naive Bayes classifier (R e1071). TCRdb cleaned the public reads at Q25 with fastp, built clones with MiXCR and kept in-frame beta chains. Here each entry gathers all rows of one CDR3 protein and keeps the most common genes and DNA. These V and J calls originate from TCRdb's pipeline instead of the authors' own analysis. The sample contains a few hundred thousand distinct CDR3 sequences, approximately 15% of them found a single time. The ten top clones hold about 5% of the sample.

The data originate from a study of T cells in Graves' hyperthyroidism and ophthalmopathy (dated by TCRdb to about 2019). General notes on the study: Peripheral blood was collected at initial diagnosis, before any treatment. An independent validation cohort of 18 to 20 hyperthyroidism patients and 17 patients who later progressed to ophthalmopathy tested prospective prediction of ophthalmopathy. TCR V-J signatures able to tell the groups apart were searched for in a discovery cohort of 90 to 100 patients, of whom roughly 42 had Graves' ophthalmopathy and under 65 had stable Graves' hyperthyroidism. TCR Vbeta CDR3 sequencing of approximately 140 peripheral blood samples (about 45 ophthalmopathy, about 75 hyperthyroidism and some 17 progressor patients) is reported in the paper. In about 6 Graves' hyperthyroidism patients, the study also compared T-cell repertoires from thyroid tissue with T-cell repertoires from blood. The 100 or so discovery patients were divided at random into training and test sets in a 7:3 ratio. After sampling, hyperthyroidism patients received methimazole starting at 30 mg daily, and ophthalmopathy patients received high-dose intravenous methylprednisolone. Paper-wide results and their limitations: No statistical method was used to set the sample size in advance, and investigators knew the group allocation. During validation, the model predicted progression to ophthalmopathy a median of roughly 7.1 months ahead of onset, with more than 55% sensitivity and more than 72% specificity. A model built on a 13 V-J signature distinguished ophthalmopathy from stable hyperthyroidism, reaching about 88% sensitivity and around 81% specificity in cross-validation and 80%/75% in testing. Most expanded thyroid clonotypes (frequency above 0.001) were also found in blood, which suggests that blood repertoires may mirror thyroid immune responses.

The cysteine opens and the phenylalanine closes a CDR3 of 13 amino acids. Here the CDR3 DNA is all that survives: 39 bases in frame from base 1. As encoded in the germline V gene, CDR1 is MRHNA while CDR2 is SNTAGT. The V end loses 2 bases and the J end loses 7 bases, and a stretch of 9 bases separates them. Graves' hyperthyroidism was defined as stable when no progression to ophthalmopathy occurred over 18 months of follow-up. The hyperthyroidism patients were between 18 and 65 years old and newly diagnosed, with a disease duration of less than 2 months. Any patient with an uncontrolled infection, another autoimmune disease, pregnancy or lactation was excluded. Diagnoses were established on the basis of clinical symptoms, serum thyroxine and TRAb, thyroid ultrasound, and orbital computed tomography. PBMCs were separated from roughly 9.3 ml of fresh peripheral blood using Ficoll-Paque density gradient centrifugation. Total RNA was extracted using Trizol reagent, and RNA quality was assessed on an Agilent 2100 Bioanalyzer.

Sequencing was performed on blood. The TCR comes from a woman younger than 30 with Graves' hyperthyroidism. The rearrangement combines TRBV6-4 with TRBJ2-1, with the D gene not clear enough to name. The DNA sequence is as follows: TGTGCCAGCAGTGACGAGTTTGGGAATGAGCAGTTCTTC. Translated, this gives CASSDEFGNEQFF.